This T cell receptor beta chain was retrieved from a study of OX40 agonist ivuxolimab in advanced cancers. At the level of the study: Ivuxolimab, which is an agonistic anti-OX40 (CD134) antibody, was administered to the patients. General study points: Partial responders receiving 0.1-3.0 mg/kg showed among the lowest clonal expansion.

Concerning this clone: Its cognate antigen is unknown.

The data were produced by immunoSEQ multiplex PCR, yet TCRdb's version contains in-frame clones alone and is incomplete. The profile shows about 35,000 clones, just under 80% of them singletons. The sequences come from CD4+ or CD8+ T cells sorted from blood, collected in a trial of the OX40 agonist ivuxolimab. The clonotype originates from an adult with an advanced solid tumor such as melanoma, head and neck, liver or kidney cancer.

The CDR3, as DNA: TGCGCCAGCAGCCAAGGAGGGAACCAAGAGACCCAGTACTTC. The encoded protein is CASSQGGNQETQYF. The genes are TRBV4-1 and TRBJ2-5; the D gene is possibly TRBD2 (5 bases). Trimming cost V 1 base and J 0 bases, with 6 bases left between them. Germline V lookup: CDR1 MGHRA, CDR2 YSYEKL. The CDR3 loop spans 14 amino acids.